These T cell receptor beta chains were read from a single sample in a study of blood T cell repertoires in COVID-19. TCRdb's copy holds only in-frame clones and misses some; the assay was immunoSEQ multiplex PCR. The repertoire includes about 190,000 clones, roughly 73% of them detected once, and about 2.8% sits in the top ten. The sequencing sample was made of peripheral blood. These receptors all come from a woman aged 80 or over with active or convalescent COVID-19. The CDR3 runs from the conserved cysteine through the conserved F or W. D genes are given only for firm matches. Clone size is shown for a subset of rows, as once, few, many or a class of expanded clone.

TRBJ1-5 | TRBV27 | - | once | TGTGCCAGCAGCCTCGACAGAAATCAGCCCCAGCATTTT | CASSLDRNQPQHF
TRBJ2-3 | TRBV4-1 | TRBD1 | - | TGCGCCAGCAGCCAAGAGAGAACCGGGACAGGTGTAACCGATACGCAGTATTTT | CASSQERTGTGVTDTQYF
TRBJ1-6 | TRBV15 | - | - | TGTGCCACCAGCAGACAGAACTATAATTCACCCCTCCACTTT | CATSRQNYNSPLHF
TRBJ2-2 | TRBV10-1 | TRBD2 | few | TGCGCCACCGGGACTAGCGACCTGGCCGGGGAGCTGTTTTTT | CATGTSDLAGELFF
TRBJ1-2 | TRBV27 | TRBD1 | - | TGTGCCAGCAGTCTCCGACAGGGCGGCTATGGCTACACCTTC | CASSLRQGGYGYTF
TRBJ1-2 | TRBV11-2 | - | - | TGTGCCAGCAGCCAGAGGAGGGGCGGTATCTATGGCTACACCTTC | CASSQRRGGIYGYTF
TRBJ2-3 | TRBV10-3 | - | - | TGTGCCATCACCGACATCGAAGCACGGGATACGCAGTATTTT | CAITDIEARDTQYF
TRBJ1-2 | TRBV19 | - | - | TGTGCCAGCCGTCGGGGGGCTCTCTATGGCTACACCTTC | CASRRGALYGYTF
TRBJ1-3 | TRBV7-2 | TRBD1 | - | TGTGCCAGCAGCTCCGGGCGGGACAGGGGTCACACCATATATTTT | CASSSGRDRGHTIYF
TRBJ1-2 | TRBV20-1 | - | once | TGCAGTGCTAGTTCGCGGATGTGGGGCTACACCTTC | CSASSRMWGYTF
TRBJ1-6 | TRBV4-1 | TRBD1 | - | TGCGCCAGCAGCCAGGAACAGGGGACCTATAATTCACCCCTCCACTTT | CASSQEQGTYNSPLHF
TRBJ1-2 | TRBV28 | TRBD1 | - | TGTGCCAGCAGTTCGTCAGGGGGCGCAAACTATGGCTACACCTTC | CASSSSGGANYGYTF
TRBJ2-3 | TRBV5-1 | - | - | TGCGCCAGCAGCTTGGGACTAGATAGCACAGATACGCAGTATTTT | CASSLGLDSTDTQYF
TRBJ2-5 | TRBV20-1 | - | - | TGCAGTGCTAGTAGGACAGCGAGAGAGACCCAGTACTTC | CSASRTARETQYF
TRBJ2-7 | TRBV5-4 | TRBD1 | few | TGTGCCAGCCGCCGGGGCGCGGGACAGGGTTTTCGCGAGCAGTACTTC | CASRRGAGQGFREQYF
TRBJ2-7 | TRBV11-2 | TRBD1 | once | TGTGCCAGCAGCACCGACAGGGGGCGTCTCTACGAGCAGTACTTC | CASSTDRGRLYEQYF
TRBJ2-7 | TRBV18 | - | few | TGTGCCAGCTCACTGAGACCAGGAAGCTCCTACGAGCAGTACTTC | CASSLRPGSSYEQYF
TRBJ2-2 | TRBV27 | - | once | TGTGCCAGCAGTTTTAGCAGGGCCACCGGGGAGCTGTTTTTT | CASSFSRATGELFF
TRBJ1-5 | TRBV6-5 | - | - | TGTGCCAGCAGTTCCCGCGGGGGGCTTGACAATCAGCCCCAGCATTTT | CASSSRGGLDNQPQHF
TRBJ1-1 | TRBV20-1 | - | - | TGCAGTAAGGAGAGGTACACTGAAGCTTTCTTT | CSKERYTEAFF
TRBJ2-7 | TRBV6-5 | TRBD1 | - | TGTGCCAGCAGTTCCCCGGGGACAGGGACCTACGAGCAGTACTTC | CASSSPGTGTYEQYF
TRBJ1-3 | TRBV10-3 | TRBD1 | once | TGTGCCACCTCCGGGACAGGGGTTGGAAACACCATATATTTT | CATSGTGVGNTIYF
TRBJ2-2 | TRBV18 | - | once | TGTGCCAGCTCACTATTGAACACCGGGGAGCTGTTTTTT | CASSLLNTGELFF
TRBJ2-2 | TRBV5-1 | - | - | TGCGCCAGCAGCCTCGACAGTTTTGGGAACACCGGGGAGCTGTTTTTT | CASSLDSFGNTGELFF
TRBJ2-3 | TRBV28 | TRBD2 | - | TGTGCCAGCAGTGACCCCGCGGGGGGCGGGCAAGATACGCAGTATTTT | CASSDPAGGGQDTQYF
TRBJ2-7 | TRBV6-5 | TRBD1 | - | TGTGCCAGCAGTAGACAGGGGCGGTACGAGCAGTACTTC | CASSRQGRYEQYF
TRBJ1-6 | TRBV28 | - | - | TGTGCCAGCAGACCGGGAAGAAATAATTCACCCCTCCACTTT | CASRPGRNNSPLHF
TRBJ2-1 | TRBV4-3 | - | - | TGCGCCAGCAGCCGGGGGGGCCGTTACAATGAGCAGTTCTTC | CASSRGGRYNEQFF
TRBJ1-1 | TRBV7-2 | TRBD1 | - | TGTGCCAGCAGCCCAAAATACGGGACAGGGAGGACTGAAGCTTTCTTT | CASSPKYGTGRTEAFF
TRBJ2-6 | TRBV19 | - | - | TGTGCCAGTAGGCAAACAGGTTCACCTGGGGCCAACGTCCTGACTTTC | CASRQTGSPGANVLTF
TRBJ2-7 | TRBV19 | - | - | TGTGCCAGTAGTCCGGGCGTGTGGGCAGGGGATCGCTACGAGCAGTACTTC | CASSPGVWAGDRYEQYF
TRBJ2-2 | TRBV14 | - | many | TGTGCCAGCAGCCAGGGCCCAGGGGCCGGGGAGCTGTTTTTT | CASSQGPGAGELFF
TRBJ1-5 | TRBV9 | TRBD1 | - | TGTGCCAGCAGCGCAGGACAGGGCAATCAGCCCCAGCATTTT | CASSAGQGNQPQHF
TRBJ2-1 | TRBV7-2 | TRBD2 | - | TGTGCCAGCGGGGACTACGGCTCCTACAATGAGCAGTTCTTC | CASGDYGSYNEQFF
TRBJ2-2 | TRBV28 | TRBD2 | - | TGTGCCAGCAGTTCGCATAGCGGGTCGGTCACCGGGGAGCTGTTTTTT | CASSSHSGSVTGELFF
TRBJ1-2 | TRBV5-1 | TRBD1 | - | TGCGCCAGCAGCACCTACCCCGACAGGGAGTTGAGGGGCTACACCTTC | CASSTYPDRELRGYTF
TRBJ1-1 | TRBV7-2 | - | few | TGTGCCAGCAGCCAGCGGACCACCTCAGGGAACACTGAAGCTTTCTTT | CASSQRTTSGNTEAFF
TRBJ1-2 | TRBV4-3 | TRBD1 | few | TGCGCCAGCAGCCATACAGGGGCTGATGGCTACACCTTC | CASSHTGADGYTF
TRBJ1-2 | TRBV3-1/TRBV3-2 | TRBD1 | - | TGTGCCAGCAGCCATGCACCGGGACAGAGAAGCGGCTACACCTTC | CASSHAPGQRSGYTF
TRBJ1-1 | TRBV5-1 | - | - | TGCGCCAGCAGCTTGTTTGTTAGCAGGGGTCTGAACACTGAAGCTTTCTTT | CASSLFVSRGLNTEAFF
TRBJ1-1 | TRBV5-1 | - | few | TGCGCCAGCAGCTTGGGTGGAGACGGGAACACTGAAGCTTTCTTT | CASSLGGDGNTEAFF
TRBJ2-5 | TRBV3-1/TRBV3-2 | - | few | TGTGCCAGCAGCCAAGGGTTTCCGGGAGCCTCGGCGGAGACCCAGTACTTC | CASSQGFPGASAETQYF
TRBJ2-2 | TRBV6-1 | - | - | TGTGCCAGCAGTGAACTGAACTTGAACACCGGGGAGCTGTTTTTT | CASSELNLNTGELFF
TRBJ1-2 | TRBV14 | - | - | TGTGCCAGCAGCCAAGGAGGAGGCTATGGCTACACCTTC | CASSQGGGYGYTF
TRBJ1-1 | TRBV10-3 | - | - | TGTGCCATTCGGGACTCCATGAACACTGAAGCTTTCTTT | CAIRDSMNTEAFF
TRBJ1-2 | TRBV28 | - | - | TGTGCCAGCAGTTCCCCCCGGACCAGGGGTGGATATGGCTACACCTTC | CASSSPRTRGGYGYTF
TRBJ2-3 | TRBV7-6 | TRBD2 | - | TGTGCCAGCAGCCCCCGGGTGGCTAGCGGGGGGGCCGAGACAGATACGCAGTATTTT | CASSPRVASGGAETDTQYF
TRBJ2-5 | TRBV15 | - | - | TGTGCCACCAGCAGGCGGGACGGACCCCGGGAGACCCAGTACTTC | CATSRRDGPRETQYF
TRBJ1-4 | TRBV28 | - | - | TGTGCCAGCGGACAAGCGACTCGTAATGAAAAACTGTTTTTT | CASGQATRNEKLFF
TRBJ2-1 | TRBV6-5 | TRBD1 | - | TGTGCCAGCAGCCGGGACAGGGATATTGGTGAGCAGTTCTTC | CASSRDRDIGEQFF
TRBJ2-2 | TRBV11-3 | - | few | TGTGCCAGCAGCTCTCACTCCGTCACAGCCGGGGAGCTGTTTTTT | CASSSHSVTAGELFF
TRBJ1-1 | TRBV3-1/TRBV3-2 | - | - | TGTGCCAGCAGCCCAGGACAGACCCAATTCTTT | CASSPGQTQFF
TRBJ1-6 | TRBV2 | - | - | TGTGCCAGCAGTTCTATACAGGCGAGTAATTCACCCCTCCACTTT | CASSSIQASNSPLHF
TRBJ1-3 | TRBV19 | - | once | TGTGCCAGTAGTATACAGCCGGGAAGCTCTGGAAACACCATATATTTT | CASSIQPGSSGNTIYF